The 30 T cell receptor beta chains below were found in one sample sequenced in a study of T cells in Graves' hyperthyroidism and ophthalmopathy. TCR beta CDR3 regions were amplified from RNA transcripts. The HTBI primer set drove a first-round RT-PCR of the TCR CDR3. TCRdb ran MiXCR on the multiplex PCR reads and lists one entry per CDR3 protein. The profile shows 300,000 to 450,000 distinct CDR3 sequences, approximately 15% of them singletons. Input material: blood. All receptors come from a woman aged 30 to 39 with Graves' hyperthyroidism.

Ten or more counts support this clonotype. This chain uses TRBV20-1 with TRBJ2-1; 7 bases fit TRBD1. CDR1 is DFQATT and CDR2 is SNEGSKA in the germline V gene (reference sequence). The ends lost 5 bases at V and 7 bases at J; junction bases unmatched: 14. The CDR3 consists of 15 residues. The CDR3 region has the DNA TGCAGTGCTCCTGACAGGGTAAAGGGTAGGAATGAGCAGTTCTTC. Amino acids: CSAPDRVKGRNEQFF.

This chain joins TRBV4-1 and TRBJ2-1; a possible D gene is TRBD1 (5 bases). The germline V gene has CDR1 MGHRA and CDR2 YSYEKL. V was cut by 4 bases and J by 6 bases, with 16 bases left in between. The CDR3 loop spans 15 amino acids. CDR3 residues: CASSLSPDSLNEQFF. In DNA form, the CDR3 reads TGCGCCAGCAGCCTTTCTCCTGACAGTCTCAATGAGCAGTTCTTC.

This clonotype appeared many times. V is TRBV20-1 and J is TRBJ2-1; TRBD2 might be the D (6 bases). CDR3 length: 12 residues. Germline assignment: CDR1 DFQATT and CDR2 SNEGSKA (reference sequence). In DNA form, the CDR3 reads TGCACCACGAAGGAGGGGCCCAATGAGCAGTTCTTC. As protein: CTTKEGPNEQFF.

The chain joins TRBV6-1 to TRBJ2-1; TRBD1 might be the D (5 bases). The germline CDR1 and CDR2 sequences are MNHNS and SASEGT. V was shortened by 4 bases and J by 4 bases, with 5 bases between the two germline ends. CDR3 length: 12 amino acids. Here the CDR3 DNA reads TGTGCCAGCAGTGCAGGGTACAATGAGCAGTTCTTC. Translated, it gives CASSAGYNEQFF.

The genes are TRBV11-1 and TRBJ2-7, with 7 bases that match TRBD2. CDR1 and CDR2 (germline): SGHAT, FQDESV (reference sequence). CDR3 length: 19 amino acids. Trimming took 5 bases from V and 5 from J; bases not matched to a gene: 24. The CDR3 bases are TGTGCCAGCAGCCCCCTGAGGACTATTGGCGGGAGCGTCGGTAACGAGCAGTACTTC. Translating gives CASSPLRTIGGSVGNEQYF.

This clonotype has ten or more counts. V usage is TRBV11-2 and J usage is TRBJ2-7; D tentatively fits TRBD1 or TRBD2 (5 bases each). Germline loops: CDR1 SGHAT, CDR2 FQNNGV. V was pared by 0 bases and J by 1 base, with 10 bases between. The CDR3 covers 15 residues. Here the CDR3 reads CASSLDKGPSYEQYF. The CDR3 DNA is TGTGCCAGCAGCTTAGATAAGGGACCTTCCTACGAGCAGTACTTC.

This clonotype occurred many times. The genes are TRBV7-8 and TRBJ2-7; a possible D gene is TRBD1 (5 bases). Trimming pared 1 base from V and 1 base from J, leaving 8 bases between. This CDR3 contains 14 residues. Per the germline V gene, CDR1 is SGHVS and CDR2 is FQNEAQ. This CDR3 reads CASSLVGLSYEQYF. CDR3 DNA: TGTGCCAGCAGCTTAGTGGGGCTGTCCTACGAGCAGTACTTC.

The CDR3 protein is CASSGSRTGAEAFF. CDR3 coding DNA: TGTGCCAGCAGCGGAAGTCGGACAGGGGCTGAAGCTTTCTTT. V usage is TRBV4-2 and J usage is TRBJ1-1, with 9 nucleotides matching TRBD1. CDR3 length: 14 amino acids. The trim removed 5 bases at V and 6 bases at J, leaving 7 bases unmatched. Per germline, CDR1 LGHNA and CDR2 YNFKEQ.

In its sample, this clonotype was seen many times. V gene TRBV15 combines with J gene TRBJ2-4, with no clear D. Trimming stripped 5 bases from V and 3 bases from J, with 14 bases between. CDR3 size: 15 residues. Germline values: CDR1 LNHNV, CDR2 YYDKDF (reference sequence). The CDR3 region is CATSPRVGRKNIQYF. The CDR3, as DNA: TGTGCCACCAGCCCAAGGGTGGGCCGCAAAAACATTCAGTACTTC. Filled out from reference TRBV15 and TRBJ2-4, the complete variable domain reads DAMVIQNPRYQVTQFGKPVTLSCSQTLNHNVMYWYQQKSSQAPKLLFHYYDKDFNNEADTPDNFQSRRPNTSFCFLDIRSPGLGDTAMYLCATSPRVGRKNIQYFGAGTRLSVL.

Only one count was recorded for this clonotype. V and J are TRBV5-4 and TRBJ2-1; 7 nucleotides line up with TRBD2. This CDR3 has 16 residues. V lost 3 bases and J lost 5; bases outside the gene matches: 11. The germline CDR1 and CDR2 sequences are SGHNT and YYREEE (reference sequence). This CDR3 is CASSSPWRETHNEQFF. CDR3 in DNA: TGTGCCAGCAGCTCTCCTTGGCGGGAGACCCACAATGAGCAGTTCTTC.

There are many counts of this clonotype. The chain uses TRBV20-1 and TRBJ2-5; D is perhaps TRBD1 (7 bases). Germline V gene data show CDR1 as DFQATT and CDR2 as SNEGSKA (reference sequence). V dropped 0 bases and J dropped 4 bases, with 15 bases sitting between them. The length of the CDR3 is 15 residues. The CDR3 region has the DNA TGCAGTGCTAGAGATCCCGGGCAGGGGGGAGAGACCCAGTACTTC. Its protein product is CSARDPGQGGETQYF.

This clonotype was counted many times. V is TRBV28 and J is TRBJ1-5; tentative D call: TRBD1 (6 bases). V lost 6 bases to trimming and J lost 7 bases, with 16 bases between them. The CDR3 contains 14 residues. Per germline, CDR1 MDHEN and CDR2 SYDVKM. The CDR3: CASRPRGGGQPQHF. DNA for the CDR3: TGTGCCAGCAGACCAAGGGGGGGAGGACAGCCCCAGCATTTT.

This clonotype has at least ten counts. The chain recombines TRBV30 with TRBJ1-5; 9 positions agree with TRBD1. With 0 bases clipped from V and 7 bases from J, the junction kept 10 bases outside the gene matches. The germline V gene has CDR1 GTSNPN and CDR2 SVGIG (reference sequence). The CDR3 runs 16 residues. The CDR3 coding sequence is TGTGCCTGGAGTGTACAAGGGACAGGGATGGGACAGCCCCAGCATTTT. This sequence encodes CAWSVQGTGMGQPQHF. The full variable domain, in which reference TRBV30 and TRBJ1-5 provide the parts outside the CDR3, is SQTIHQWPATLVQPVGSPLSLECTVEGTSNPNLYWYRQAAGRGLQLLFYSVGIGQISSEVPQNLSASRPQDRQFILSSKKLLLSDSGFYLCAWSVQGTGMGQPQHFGDGTRLSIL.

The V and J genes are TRBV5-6 and TRBJ2-1; D remains unclear. The CDR3 sequence is 14 residues long. Germline V gives CDR1 SGHDT, CDR2 YYEEEE. V gave up 0 bases and J gave up 5 bases, with 9 bases separating them. In DNA form, the CDR3 reads TGTGCCAGCAGCTTGGGTAGGCGCCACAATGAGCAGTTCTTC. Protein product: CASSLGRRHNEQFF.

This clonotype appeared many times. The V and J genes are TRBV3-1 and TRBJ2-7; TRBD2 aligns across 8 bases. V was clipped by 1 base and J by 2 bases; unmatched bases: 4. The CDR3 covers 15 residues. Germline values: CDR1 LGHDT, CDR2 YNNKEL (reference sequence). The CDR3 nucleotides are TGTGCCAGCAGCCAAGTTAGCGGGATAACCTACGAGCAGTACTTC. This gives the protein CASSQVSGITYEQYF.

This clonotype was seen a few times. The chain links TRBV20-1 to TRBJ1-2; D is perhaps TRBD1 (5 bases). The CDR3 length is 14 residues. The germline CDR1 and CDR2 sequences are DFQATT and SNEGSKA (reference sequence). V dropped 0 bases and J dropped 8 bases, with 16 bases sitting between them. The CDR3 sequence is CSARDRTRQSGYTF. CDR3 coding DNA: TGCAGTGCTAGAGATCGGACACGCCAATCCGGCTACACCTTC.

The sample holds a few counts of this clonotype. The chain links TRBV5-1 to TRBJ2-5, with 9 bases identical to TRBD1. V lost 4 bases and J lost 5; bases outside the gene matches: 9. The CDR3 loop spans 15 amino acids. The germline V gene encodes CDR1 SGHRS and CDR2 YFSETQ. CDR3: CASSLGTGLGETQYF. The CDR3 DNA is TGCGCCAGCAGCCTAGGGACAGGGCTAGGCGAGACCCAGTACTTC. The full variable domain, with the rest looked up from reference TRBV5-1 and TRBJ2-5, is KAGVTQTPRYLIKTRGQQVTLSCSPISGHRSVSWYQQTPGQGLQFLFEYFSETQRNKGNFPGRFSGRQFSNSRSEMNVSTLELGDSALYLCASSLGTGLGETQYFGPGTRLLVL.

The V and J genes are TRBV5-1 and TRBJ2-2; 8 bases align to TRBD1. The length of the CDR3 is 16 residues. CDR1 is SGHRS, CDR2 YFSETQ, per germline. Trimming took 1 base from V and 5 from J; bases not matched to a gene: 7. The CDR3 region is CASSLSGQGTTGELFF. CDR3 bases: TGCGCCAGCAGCTTGTCTGGACAGGGTACTACCGGGGAGCTGTTTTTT.

This clonotype was counted ten times or more. The chain recombines TRBV27 with TRBJ2-7; D gene ambiguous. The ends were cut back, 5 bases at V and 2 bases at J, with 10 bases in the middle. The CDR3 is 13 amino acids. Germline-derived CDR1 and CDR2 are MNHEY and SMNVEV (reference sequence). CDR3 DNA: TGTGCCAGCAGTCTCACGGCAGCCTACGAGCAGTACTTC. It codes for CASSLTAAYEQYF.

The gene calls are TRBV24-1 and TRBJ2-7; a weak D match, TRBD1 (6 bases). V lost 4 bases to trimming and J lost 2 bases, with 11 bases between them. Germline V gene data show CDR1 as KGHDR and CDR2 as SFDVKD. CDR3 size: 14 residues. CDR3 coding DNA: TGTGCCACCAGTGACCGGGACAACACCTACGAGCAGTACTTC. This translates into CATSDRDNTYEQYF.

This clonotype was seen a handful of times. The rearrangement uses TRBV18 and TRBJ2-1, with TRBD1 identical over 8 bases. CDR1 is KGHSH and CDR2 is LQKENI in the germline V gene. J gave up 9 bases and V 1 base, and 5 bases lay outside the gene matches. This CDR3 has 14 residues. The CDR3 spells CASSPRQGAGEQFF. CDR3 sequence (DNA): TGTGCCAGCTCACCACGGCAGGGGGCCGGTGAGCAGTTCTTC.

The chain recombines TRBV2 with TRBJ2-5, with D perhaps assigned TRBD1 or TRBD2 (6 bases each). The V end lost 4 bases, the J end lost 6 bases, and 15 bases lay between the germline ends. Per the germline V gene, CDR1 is SNHLY and CDR2 is FYNNEI. The CDR3 has 14 amino acids. The CDR3 loop is CASSGEGGRKTQYF. Written as DNA, the CDR3 is TGTGCCAGCAGTGGTGAAGGGGGGAGGAAGACCCAGTACTTC.

This clonotype has a handful of counts. The chain uses TRBV5-1 and TRBJ2-7; TRBD2 matches 10 bases. The CDR3 extends over 14 amino acids. Germline lookup yields CDR1 SGHRS and CDR2 YFSETQ. The V segment lost 3 bases and the J segment 3 bases; nucleotides outside the gene matches: 3. In DNA form, the CDR3 reads TGCGCCAGCAGCTCGTCTAGCGGGGGCTACGAGCAGTACTTC. Amino acid sequence: CASSSSSGGYEQYF.

This chain connects TRBV12-5 to TRBJ2-1; 8 nucleotides agree with TRBD2. CDR3 length: 16 amino acids. Germline V gene lookup returns CDR1 LGHNT and CDR2 FRNRAP. After removal of 5 bases from V and 9 bases from J, the junction contained 15 bases not matched to a gene. CDR3 loop: CASGPPSGLEIGEQFF. CDR3 DNA: TGTGCTAGTGGTCCCCCCTCGGGACTAGAGATCGGTGAGCAGTTCTTC.

V is TRBV3-1 and J is TRBJ1-3; D not certain. This CDR3 spans 14 amino acids. Germline CDR1 and CDR2: LGHDT and YNNKEL (reference sequence). V shed 0 bases and J shed 7 bases, with 10 bases lying between them. The CDR3 reads CASSQERVPNTIYF. CDR3 bases: TGTGCCAGCAGCCAAGAAAGAGTTCCGAACACCATATATTTT.

This clonotype has at least ten counts. The rearrangement joins TRBV7-9 to TRBJ2-7; the D gene could be TRBD1 or TRBD2 (5 bases each). Trimming shortened V by 1 base and J by 0 bases, and 10 bases separated the two germline ends. The CDR3 covers 15 residues. Germline assignment: CDR1 SEHNR and CDR2 FQNEAQ (reference sequence). CDR3 protein: CASSLGGSPSYEQYF. In DNA form, the CDR3 reads TGTGCCAGCAGCTTAGGGGGGTCCCCCTCCTACGAGCAGTACTTC.

The sample holds a few counts of this clonotype. V gene TRBV27 combines with J gene TRBJ2-2; tentatively, D is TRBD2 (6 bases). With 7 bases removed from V and 4 bases from J, the gap between germline ends came to 10 bases. The germline gives CDR1 MNHEY, CDR2 SMNVEV (reference sequence). The CDR3 totals 13 residues. DNA of the CDR3: TGTGCCAGCATCCAGGGAGGCACCGGGGAGCTGTTTTTT. It codes for CASIQGGTGELFF.

The sample holds many counts of this clonotype. The chain carries TRBV7-9 and TRBJ2-1, with 11 bases aligning to TRBD2. The germline V gene has CDR1 SEHNR and CDR2 FQNEAQ (reference sequence). The CDR3 runs to 15 residues. The V gene end was trimmed by 6 bases and the J gene end by 9 bases; junction bases not matched to a gene: 10. CDR3 loop: CASRETSGGNGEQFF. Here the CDR3 DNA reads TGTGCCAGCAGAGAAACTAGCGGGGGTAACGGTGAGCAGTTCTTC.

The chain links TRBV6-1 to TRBJ2-2; TRBD1 aligns across 9 bases. CDR1 and CDR2 (germline): MNHNS, SASEGT. The trim removed 6 bases at V and 4 bases at J, leaving 3 bases unmatched. The CDR3 runs 14 residues. CDR3 residues: CASRQGAGTGELFF. The CDR3, as DNA: TGTGCCAGCAGACAGGGGGCGGGCACCGGGGAGCTGTTTTTT.

This chain joins TRBV7-2 and TRBJ2-1; 8 nucleotides agree with TRBD1. With V trimmed by 2 bases and J by 4 bases, 4 bases remained unmatched. Germline CDR1 and CDR2: SGHTA and FQGNSA. CDR3 length: 15 amino acids. The CDR3 DNA sequence: TGTGCCAGCAGCTTACAGGGGGCCGTATACAATGAGCAGTTCTTC. Its translation is CASSLQGAVYNEQFF.